These T cell receptor beta chains were read from a single sample in a study of blood T cell repertoires in COVID-19. The repertoire was sequenced with immunoSEQ multiplex PCR; TCRdb's copy has only in-frame clones and lacks some. The data contain some 33,000 clones, 91% of them seen just once; the ten biggest clones take up approximately 5%. Material: peripheral blood. The receptors here all came from a human donor in a cohort sampled during active COVID-19. CDR3s include the opening cysteine and the closing phenylalanine or tryptophan. A D gene is named only where the DNA matches it firmly. Clone size is not always given. Where it is, it says once, few, many or a class for expanded clones.

v_gene: TRBV6-1; d_gene: -; abundance: -; j_gene: TRBJ2-1; CDR3nt: TGTGCCAGCAGTGAGGGGGGGCCAACCTACCAGCAGTTCTTC; CDR3aa: CASSEGGPTYQQFF
v_gene: TRBV7-2; d_gene: TRBD1; abundance: -; j_gene: TRBJ1-3; CDR3nt: TGTGCCAGCAGCTTAAGACAGGGGGGAAACACCATATATTTT; CDR3aa: CASSLRQGGNTIYF
v_gene: TRBV5-4; d_gene: -; abundance: -; j_gene: TRBJ2-3; CDR3nt: TGTGCCAGCAGCTTGCTTATCGGAGCGGATACGCAGTATTTT; CDR3aa: CASSLLIGADTQYF
v_gene: TRBV6-4; d_gene: -; abundance: -; j_gene: TRBJ1-1; CDR3nt: TGTGCCAGCAGTGTACTCCCGGGGGGGGCGGCTGAAGCTTTCTTT; CDR3aa: CASSVLPGGAAEAFF
v_gene: TRBV5-4; d_gene: -; abundance: -; j_gene: TRBJ1-1; CDR3nt: TGTGCCAGCAGCTTGGGAGTTCTCACTGAAGCTTTCTTT; CDR3aa: CASSLGVLTEAFF
v_gene: TRBV5-1; d_gene: -; abundance: -; j_gene: TRBJ1-6; CDR3nt: TGCGCCAGCAGCTCGGATAGGGGATACTATAATTCACCCCTCCACTTT; CDR3aa: CASSSDRGYYNSPLHF
v_gene: TRBV7-2; d_gene: -; abundance: -; j_gene: TRBJ1-5; CDR3nt: TGTGCCAGCAGGTTGGAGGGGGGGAATCAGCCCCAGCATTTT; CDR3aa: CASRLEGGNQPQHF
v_gene: TRBV7-2; d_gene: TRBD2; abundance: -; j_gene: TRBJ2-5; CDR3nt: TGTGCCAGCAGCACAGGACTAGCGGGGGCTCAAGAGACCCAGTACTTC; CDR3aa: CASSTGLAGAQETQYF
v_gene: TRBV6-5; d_gene: TRBD1; abundance: -; j_gene: TRBJ1-1; CDR3nt: TGTGCCAGTCCCAAACAGGGGGGCTGGACTGAAGCTTTCTTT; CDR3aa: CASPKQGGWTEAFF
v_gene: TRBV18; d_gene: TRBD1; abundance: once; j_gene: TRBJ2-5; CDR3nt: TGTGCCAGCTCCGGACAGGGGGCACGAGAGACCCAGTACTTC; CDR3aa: CASSGQGARETQYF
v_gene: TRBV18; d_gene: -; abundance: -; j_gene: TRBJ2-3; CDR3nt: TGTGCCAGTAAGGAGGGCACAGATACGCAGTATTTT; CDR3aa: CASKEGTDTQYF
v_gene: TRBV11-3; d_gene: -; abundance: -; j_gene: TRBJ2-3; CDR3nt: TGTGCCAGCAGTTTAGGAGGGGGGGCCAGCACAGATACGCAGTATTTT; CDR3aa: CASSLGGGASTDTQYF
v_gene: TRBV18; d_gene: -; abundance: -; j_gene: TRBJ1-4; CDR3nt: TGTGCCAGCTCACCACCGGGGGCGGCTAATGAAAAACTGTTTTTT; CDR3aa: CASSPPGAANEKLFF
v_gene: TRBV3-1/TRBV3-2; d_gene: TRBD1; abundance: -; j_gene: TRBJ1-5; CDR3nt: TGTGCCAGCAGCCAAGGTTCGACAGGGGGCGATCAGCCCCAGCATTTT; CDR3aa: CASSQGSTGGDQPQHF
v_gene: TRBV28; d_gene: -; abundance: -; j_gene: TRBJ1-6; CDR3nt: TGTGCCAGCAGCCGACGGGGGGTATCGAATTCACCCCTCCACTTT; CDR3aa: CASSRRGVSNSPLHF
v_gene: TRBV19; d_gene: TRBD1; abundance: -; j_gene: TRBJ1-1; CDR3nt: TGTGCCAGTAGTCCTTACGGACAGGACACTGAAGCTTTCTTT; CDR3aa: CASSPYGQDTEAFF
v_gene: TRBV3-1/TRBV3-2; d_gene: TRBD1; abundance: -; j_gene: TRBJ1-6; CDR3nt: TGTGCCAGCAGCCACGGACAGGGGAATTCACCCCTCCACTTT; CDR3aa: CASSHGQGNSPLHF
v_gene: TRBV5-4; d_gene: TRBD2; abundance: -; j_gene: TRBJ2-3; CDR3nt: TGTGCCAGCAGTCCGATGGGCGCGGGGGGCCCGCCGTCCACAGATACGCAGTATTTT; CDR3aa: CASSPMGAGGPPSTDTQYF
v_gene: TRBV28; d_gene: TRBD1; abundance: once; j_gene: TRBJ1-2; CDR3nt: TGTGCCAGCCAGGGACAGAACTATGGCTACACCTTC; CDR3aa: CASQGQNYGYTF
v_gene: TRBV5-1; d_gene: -; abundance: once; j_gene: TRBJ1-6; CDR3nt: TGCGCCAGCAGCTTGTTGGGCGGGGGTAATTCACCCCTCCACTTT; CDR3aa: CASSLLGGGNSPLHF
v_gene: TRBV6-4; d_gene: -; abundance: -; j_gene: TRBJ1-2; CDR3nt: TGTGCCAGCAGTGACGGGAGGGGCTGGGGCTACACCTTC; CDR3aa: CASSDGRGWGYTF
v_gene: TRBV18; d_gene: -; abundance: -; j_gene: TRBJ1-2; CDR3nt: TGTGCCAGCTCACCACCGTTGGGAGCTAACTATGGCTACACCTTC; CDR3aa: CASSPPLGANYGYTF
v_gene: TRBV2; d_gene: -; abundance: -; j_gene: TRBJ1-1; CDR3nt: TGTGCCAGCCGAGGACTAAGGAACACTGAAGCTTTCTTT; CDR3aa: CASRGLRNTEAFF
v_gene: TRBV7-2; d_gene: -; abundance: few; j_gene: TRBJ1-2; CDR3nt: TGTGCCAGCAGCTTGTCTTGGGGCAACTATGGCTACACCTTC; CDR3aa: CASSLSWGNYGYTF
v_gene: TRBV5-6; d_gene: TRBD1; abundance: -; j_gene: TRBJ1-5; CDR3nt: TGTGCCAGCAGCTTATTCGGGCAGGGGGCTGATCAGCCCCAGCATTTT; CDR3aa: CASSLFGQGADQPQHF
v_gene: TRBV4-1; d_gene: TRBD2; abundance: -; j_gene: TRBJ2-6; CDR3nt: TGCGCCAGCAGCCAAGAATGGTCGCTAGCGGGGTTCAGTGGGGCCAACGTCCTGACTTTC; CDR3aa: CASSQEWSLAGFSGANVLTF
v_gene: TRBV6-6; d_gene: -; abundance: few; j_gene: TRBJ1-6; CDR3nt: TGTGCCAGCAGTTACGCTAGCAATAATTCACCCCTCCACTTT; CDR3aa: CASSYASNNSPLHF
v_gene: TRBV9; d_gene: TRBD2; abundance: -; j_gene: TRBJ2-1; CDR3nt: TGTGCCAGCAGACGGACTAGAGGGGATGAGCAGTTCTTC; CDR3aa: CASRRTRGDEQFF
v_gene: TRBV19; d_gene: TRBD1; abundance: -; j_gene: TRBJ1-5; CDR3nt: TGTGCCAGTAGTATAGTCCACCGGGTGGGACAGCGCAATCAGCCCCAGCATTTT; CDR3aa: CASSIVHRVGQRNQPQHF
v_gene: TRBV2; d_gene: TRBD1; abundance: -; j_gene: TRBJ1-4; CDR3nt: TGTGCCAGCAGTAACAGGGGGTGGGGTGAAAAACTGTTTTTT; CDR3aa: CASSNRGWGEKLFF
v_gene: TRBV19; d_gene: -; abundance: -; j_gene: TRBJ1-1; CDR3nt: TGTGCCAGTAGTATAGGGGAGCAGGCAAGGGTTTTCTTT; CDR3aa: CASSIGEQARVFF
v_gene: TRBV6-5; d_gene: TRBD1; abundance: -; j_gene: TRBJ1-2; CDR3nt: TGTGCCAGCAGTTACTCGGACAGGGTACGCTACACCTTC; CDR3aa: CASSYSDRVRYTF
v_gene: TRBV4-3; d_gene: TRBD2; abundance: -; j_gene: TRBJ2-2; CDR3nt: TGCGCCAGCCGACTAGCGGCCCCTGACGGGGAGCTGTTTTTT; CDR3aa: CASRLAAPDGELFF
v_gene: TRBV20-1; d_gene: -; abundance: -; j_gene: TRBJ1-1; CDR3nt: TGCAGTGCTAGACCTAGGTATGAAGCTTTCTTT; CDR3aa: CSARPRYEAFF